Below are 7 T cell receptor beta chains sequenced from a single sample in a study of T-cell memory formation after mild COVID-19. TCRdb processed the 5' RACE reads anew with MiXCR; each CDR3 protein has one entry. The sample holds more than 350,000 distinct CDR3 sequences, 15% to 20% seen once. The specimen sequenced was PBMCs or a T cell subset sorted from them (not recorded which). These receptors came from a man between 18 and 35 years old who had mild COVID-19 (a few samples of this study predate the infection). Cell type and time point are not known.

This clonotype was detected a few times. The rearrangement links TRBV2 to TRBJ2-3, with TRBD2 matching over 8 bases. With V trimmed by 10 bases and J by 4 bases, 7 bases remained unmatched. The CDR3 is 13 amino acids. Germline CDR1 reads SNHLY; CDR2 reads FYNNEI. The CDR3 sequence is CANQRGWADTQYF. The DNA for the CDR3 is TGTGCCAACCAGCGGGGGTGGGCAGATACGCAGTATTTT.

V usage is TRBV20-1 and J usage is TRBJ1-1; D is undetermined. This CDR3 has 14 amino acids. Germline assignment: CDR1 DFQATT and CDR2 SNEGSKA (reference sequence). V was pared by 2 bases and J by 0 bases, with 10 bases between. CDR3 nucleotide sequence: TGCAGTGCTAGATGGCGGGTGATGAACACTGAAGCTTTCTTT. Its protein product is CSARWRVMNTEAFF.

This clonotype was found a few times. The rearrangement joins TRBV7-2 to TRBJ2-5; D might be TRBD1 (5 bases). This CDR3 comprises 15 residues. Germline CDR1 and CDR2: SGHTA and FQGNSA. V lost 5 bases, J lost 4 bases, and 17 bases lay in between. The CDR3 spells CASSMGPRDRETQYF. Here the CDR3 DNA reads TGTGCCAGCAGCATGGGGCCCAGGGATAGAGAGACCCAGTACTTC.

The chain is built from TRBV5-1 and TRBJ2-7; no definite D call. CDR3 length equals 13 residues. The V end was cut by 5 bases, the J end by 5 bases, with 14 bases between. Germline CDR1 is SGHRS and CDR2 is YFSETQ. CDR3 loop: CASRVAGNHEQYF. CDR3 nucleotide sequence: TGCGCCAGCAGAGTAGCAGGAAATCACGAGCAGTACTTC. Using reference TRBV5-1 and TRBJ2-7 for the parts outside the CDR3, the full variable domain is KAGVTQTPRYLIKTRGQQVTLSCSPISGHRSVSWYQQTPGQGLQFLFEYFSETQRNKGNFPGRFSGRQFSNSRSEMNVSTLELGDSALYLCASRVAGNHEQYFGPGTRLTVT.

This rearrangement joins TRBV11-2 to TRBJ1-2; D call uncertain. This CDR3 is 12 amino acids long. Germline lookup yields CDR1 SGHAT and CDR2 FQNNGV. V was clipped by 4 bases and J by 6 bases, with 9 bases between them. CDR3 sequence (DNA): TGTGCCAGCAGCTCCTCTACCCATGGCTACACCTTC. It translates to CASSSSTHGYTF. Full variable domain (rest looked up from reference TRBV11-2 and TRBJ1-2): EAGVAQSPRYKIIEKRQSVAFWCNPISGHATLYWYQQILGQGPKLLIQFQNNGVVDDSQLPKDRFSAERLKGVDSTLKIQPAKLEDSAVYLCASSSSTHGYTFGSGTRLTVV.

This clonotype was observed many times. DNA of the CDR3: TGTGCCAGCAGCTTCAGTTCCGGGGTTATGTCACCCCTCCACTTT. Protein sequence: CASSFSSGVMSPLHF. The chain joins TRBV5-5 to TRBJ1-6; no firm D call. CDR3 size: 15 residues. Deletions cut 2 bases from V and 10 bases from J, with 16 bases between. Looked up from germline, CDR1 is SGHKS and CDR2 is YYEKEE (reference sequence).

In nucleotides, the CDR3 is TGTGCCAGCAGACCCATGGACAGTCCTGGAGAGCAGTACTTC. Amino acids: CASRPMDSPGEQYF. This chain joins TRBV5-5 and TRBJ2-7, with a possible D match to TRBD1 (6 bases). The CDR3 is 14 amino acids. V was cut by 5 bases and J by 7 bases, with 19 bases left in between. Germline CDR1 is SGHKS and CDR2 is YYEKEE (reference sequence).